These T cell receptor beta chains were read from a single sample in a study of cytomegalovirus exposure and HLA in healthy donors. TCRdb's table, derived via immunoSEQ multiplex PCR, lists solely in-frame clones and lacks some. The sample carries around 88,000 clones, roughly 70% recorded once. Sequenced material: PBMCs. The receptors stem from a male donor in good health and CMV-seronegative. The CDR3 runs from the conserved cysteine through the conserved F or W. A D gene is named only where the DNA matches it firmly. Not every row has a clone size; where given, it reads once, few, many or a size class.

TRBJ1-5 TRBV20-1 - - TGCAGTGCTACTACGGGGACATTCCAGCATTTT CSATTGTFQHF
TRBJ1-1 TRBV6-5 - - TGTGCCAGCAGTTACGGGACACAGAACACTGAAGCTTTCTTT CASSYGTQNTEAFF
TRBJ1-2 TRBV7-3 - - TGTGCCAGCAGCCCGGCCGGGACAAACTATGGCTACACCTTC CASSPAGTNYGYTF
TRBJ2-7 TRBV9 - TRBD2 TGTGCCAGCAGCGCGGGACTAGCGGCAGACTACGAGCAGTACTTC CASSAGLAADYEQYF
TRBJ1-2 TRBV28 - TRBD1 TGTGCCAGCAGCCGCGACAGGGGTCTTACCTATGGCTACACCTTC CASSRDRGLTYGYTF
TRBJ1-3 TRBV30 - - TGTGCCTGGAGGCTTACCCGGTACAGCTCTGGAAACACCATATATTTT CAWRLTRYSSGNTIYF
TRBJ1-2 TRBV6-5 - - TGTGCCAGCAGTTCTGGGGGGTACTATGGCTACACCTTC CASSSGGYYGYTF
TRBJ2-1 TRBV5-1 - - TGCGCCAGCAGCTTGGATAACCCCGGGGTGGATGAGCAGTTCTTC CASSLDNPGVDEQFF
TRBJ2-2 TRBV7-2 - - TGTGCCAGCAGCTTAAGACAAGTGAACACCGGGGAGCTGTTTTTT CASSLRQVNTGELFF
TRBJ1-2 TRBV28 - - TGTGCCAGCAGTTTACTTACAGTTAACTATGGCTACACCTTC CASSLLTVNYGYTF
TRBJ1-5 TRBV28 - - TGTGCCAGCAGTTCCCACAGGGTTGGAGGCAATCAGCCCCAGCATTTT CASSSHRVGGNQPQHF
TRBJ2-7 TRBV4-2 - TRBD2 TGTGCCAGCAGCGTAGAGGAACCGGGACTACAGTCCTACGAGCAGTACTTC CASSVEEPGLQSYEQYF
TRBJ2-1 TRBV7-9 - TRBD2 TGTGCCAGCAGCTCTATCGCCTTAGGAGCGGGAGGTATTGAGCAGTTCTTC CASSSIALGAGGIEQFF
TRBJ1-5 TRBV2 - - TGTGCCAGCCGGGCTGGGAGAAATAGCAATCAGCCCCAGCATTTT CASRAGRNSNQPQHF
TRBJ1-5 TRBV18 - TRBD1 TGTGCCAGCTCACGAGGGACAGGTAGCAATCAGCCCCAGCATTTT CASSRGTGSNQPQHF
TRBJ1-1 TRBV7-2 - TRBD1 TGTGCCAGCAGCGCCCGGGACAGGGTCACTGAAGCTTTCTTT CASSARDRVTEAFF
TRBJ1-2 TRBV27 - - TGTGCCAGCACCCAAGTCGGGGATCCGGATGGCTACACCTTC CASTQVGDPDGYTF
TRBJ1-5 TRBV30 few - TGTGCCTGGAGCCCTTCAACGGGGTTCGGGGGCAATCAGCCCCAGCATTTT CAWSPSTGFGGNQPQHF
TRBJ2-7 TRBV6-1 - - TGTGCCAGCAGTGAAGTGCGCTACGAGCAGTACTTC CASSEVRYEQYF
TRBJ2-1 TRBV27 - TRBD2 TGTGCCAGCAGTTCGTTTGGGGCGGGAGGGCCGGGGTTCTTC CASSSFGAGGPGFF
TRBJ1-1 TRBV6-5 - - TGTGCCAGCAGTTCCCCGTCCGGTAAAGCTTTCTTT CASSSPSGKAFF
TRBJ2-7 TRBV10-3 few - TGTGCCATCAGCCAGAAAGACTGGGGAGGCAACGAGCAGTACTTC CAISQKDWGGNEQYF
TRBJ1-1 TRBV27 - - TGTGCCAGCAGTTTCCGTAGCGCGAACACTGAAGCTTTCTTT CASSFRSANTEAFF
TRBJ2-5 TRBV7-2 - TRBD2 TGTGCCAGCAGCCGCGCCCCTACTAGCGGGCAAGAGACCCAGTACTTC CASSRAPTSGQETQYF
TRBJ1-5 TRBV19 few - TGTGCCAGTAGTATAACAGGATTCACTAGCAATCAGCCCCAGCATTTT CASSITGFTSNQPQHF
TRBJ2-3 TRBV10-3 - TRBD1 TGTGCCAGCACAGGGGGCATAACAGATACGCAGTATTTT CASTGGITDTQYF
TRBJ1-2 TRBV28 few - TGTGCCAGCAGTCCCATAGACAGGTTAGTCTATGGCTACACCTTC CASSPIDRLVYGYTF
TRBJ1-5 TRBV30 once - TGTGCCTGGAATGCAGGAGGAACGCCCCAGCATTTT CAWNAGGTPQHF
TRBJ1-5 TRBV14 - - TGTGCCAGCAGCCAATCCAGGGATCAGCCCCAGCATTTT CASSQSRDQPQHF
TRBJ1-2 TRBV6-5 - - TGTGCCAGTAAAAAGAACGGGATTATTAACTATGGCTACACCTTC CASKKNGIINYGYTF
TRBJ1-1 TRBV9 - TRBD1 TGTGCCAGCTCCCGGACAGGGTACACTGAAGCTTTCTTT CASSRTGYTEAFF
TRBJ2-1 TRBV7-2 - TRBD2 TGTGCCAGCAGCATCGGGACTAGCGGATTCAATGAGCAGTTCTTC CASSIGTSGFNEQFF